This T cell receptor beta chain is drawn from a study of cytomegalovirus exposure and HLA in healthy donors. Study details: Most genotyped donors, roughly 83% of 398, had Caucasian-associated genetic ancestry. General study points: The study designated 150 or so TCR beta chains cytomegalovirus-associated. For most TCR sequences rarity was the rule, although some public TCRs occurred in many donors. A classifier reportedly called cytomegalovirus status with high sensitivity and specificity.

The germline V gene encodes CDR1 SGHVS and CDR2 FNYEAQ. V dropped 1 base and J dropped 6 bases, with 12 bases sitting between them. The CDR3 loop spans 14 amino acids. Primers: 60 Vbeta forward and 13 Jbeta reverse. The assay was immunoSEQ multiplex PCR, and TCRdb's table has in-frame clones only and misses some. In the table there are roughly 150,000 clones, 75% of which are singletons. As concerns this clone: Its antigen is unknown.

The sequence derives from a man between 18 and 35 years old in good health and CMV-seropositive. The chain employs TRBV7-6 and TRBJ2-5; D ambiguous. Sequenced: PBMCs. CDR3 amino acids: CASSLGGTLQTQYF. The DNA for the CDR3 is TGTGCCAGCAGCTTAGGAGGTACTCTTCAGACCCAGTACTTC.